This T cell receptor beta chain was recorded in a study of multiple sclerosis patients with progressive multifocal leukoencephalopathy. About the research overall: Multiple sclerosis patients on natalizumab who never developed PML served as longitudinally sampled controls.

Remarks on this clone: No antigen is known for it.

Study-wide findings and caveats: Most PML patients had lower entropy, suggesting less diverse TRB repertoires. Preferential TRBV-TRBJ pairings or common gene usage were not detected at PML. Clones expanded at PML were already present before and during natalizumab.

As for time point: before natalizumab initiation. Libraries were prepared by immunoSEQ multiplex PCR; TCRdb keeps only in-frame clonotypes and omits some of them. The profile shows 25,000 to 35,000 clones, 70% to 90% of them singletons. Trimming removed 5 bases at V and 1 base at J, with 14 bases between. From germline, CDR1 is SGHVS and CDR2 FNYEAQ. This CDR3 contains 15 residues. The genes are TRBV7-6 and TRBJ1-2; D gene ambiguous. Sequences were obtained from PBMCs. The origin of this receptor is a human donor with multiple sclerosis. The CDR3, as DNA: TGTGCCAGCAGCCTCCGGGAGGGCAGTAACTATGGCTACACCTTC. This codes for CASSLREGSNYGYTF.